Each of the 9 T cell receptor beta chains below was sequenced from the same sample in a study of sequential checkpoint blockade in melanoma. Using immunoSEQ multiplex PCR, the repertoire was profiled, and TCRdb retains in-frame clones only, with some absent. Here the sample spans roughly 9,200 clones, roughly 24% being singletons. Described treatment: randomized to nivolumab then ipilimumab (arm A) or the reverse (arm B). The sample here was tumor tissue (inferred from file names), taken from a patient given nivolumab and ipilimumab in sequence. These receptors were obtained from a human donor with melanoma.

The chain carries TRBV28 and TRBJ1-3; D unclear. Germline V lookup: CDR1 MDHEN, CDR2 SYDVKM. This CDR3 region has 12 residues. V lost 5 bases and J lost 7, with 9 bases in between. The CDR3 bases are TGTGCCAGCAGTCTGGAGGAGAACACCATATATTTT. This encodes CASSLEENTIYF. Combining the CDR3 with reference TRBV28 and TRBJ1-3 gives the whole variable domain DVKVTQSSRYLVKRTGEKVFLECVQDMDHENMFWYRQDPGLGLRLIYFSYDVKMKEKGDIPEGYSVSREKKERFSLILESASTNQTSMYLCASSLEENTIYFGEGSWLTVV.

The V gene is TRBV28, the J gene TRBJ1-3; D is uncertain. The germline V gene encodes CDR1 MDHEN and CDR2 SYDVKM. The CDR3 has 12 residues. The V and J ends lost 6 bases and 4 bases respectively, with 7 bases between them. CDR3 residues: CASSSQGNTIYF. CDR3 DNA sequence: TGTGCCAGCAGCTCCCAGGGAAACACCATATATTTT.

The V call is TRBV9, the J call TRBJ1-1, with 9 bases fitting TRBD1. V shed 5 bases and J 1 base; nucleotides not matched to a gene: 12. Germline V gene lookup returns CDR1 SGDLS and CDR2 YYNGEE. The CDR3 runs 17 residues. Here the CDR3 reads CASSGPRQGGRNTEAFF. DNA for the CDR3: TGTGCCAGCAGTGGACCCCGACAGGGGGGCCGGAACACTGAAGCTTTCTTT.

In its sample, this clone ranks as medium-sized. The chain couples TRBV6-8 to TRBJ2-6, with 7 nucleotides matching TRBD2. CDR3 length: 16 amino acids. CDR1 and CDR2 from the germline V gene are MNHGY and SAAAGT. V lost 8 bases, J lost 2 bases, and 9 bases stayed unmatched. The CDR3 here is CASSRGVGTGANVLTF. CDR3 DNA sequence: TGTGCCAGCTCCCGGGGGGTAGGAACTGGGGCCAACGTCCTGACTTTC.

The chain is built from TRBV19 and TRBJ2-5; 9 positions match TRBD1. J was trimmed by 4 bases and V by 8 bases; bases with no gene match: 8. The CDR3 extends over 14 amino acids. CDR1 and CDR2 (germline): LNHDA, SQIVND (reference sequence). The CDR3 region has the DNA TGTGCCAGTGCGACAGGACAGGGGACAGAGACCCAGTACTTC. Translating gives CASATGQGTETQYF.

This clone was observed a few times. The chain uses TRBV4-1 and TRBJ2-1; no reliable D call. Trimming shortened V by 1 base and J by 6 bases, and 13 bases separated the two germline ends. The V gene's germline CDR1 is MGHRA and CDR2 YSYEKL. The CDR3 spans 15 residues. The chain's CDR3 is CASSQASSLGNEQFF. DNA of the CDR3: TGCGCCAGCAGCCAAGCCTCTAGTCTTGGCAATGAGCAGTTCTTC.

This clone was seen more than once but under ten times. CDR3 protein: CASSFLTSGSYNEQFF. The CDR3 bases are TGTGCCAGCAGCTTCCTGACTAGCGGGTCGTACAATGAGCAGTTCTTC. The chain is built from TRBV11-3 and TRBJ2-1; 10 nucleotides align to TRBD2. The CDR3 length is 16 residues. Germline V lookup: CDR1 SGHNT, CDR2 YENEEA. J was trimmed by 4 bases and V by 3 bases; bases with no gene match: 6.

This chain joins TRBV18 and TRBJ1-3; D remains unclear. Germline loops: CDR1 KGHSH, CDR2 LQKENI. The V gene lost 6 bases and the J gene lost 8 bases, with 14 bases spanning the gap. This CDR3 has 13 amino acids. CDR3 in amino acids: CASSPLNSDTIYF. The CDR3 region has the DNA TGTGCCAGCTCGCCTTTAAATTCGGACACCATATATTTT.

This clone turned up a few times. V gene TRBV28 combines with J gene TRBJ1-2, with D perhaps matching TRBD1 (5 bases). V was shortened by 10 bases and J by 4 bases, with 16 bases between the two germline ends. The CDR3 sequence is 13 residues long. CDR1 and CDR2 (germline): MDHEN, SYDVKM. The CDR3 DNA sequence: TGTGCCACCCCCGAGGGGTCGGGCTATGGCTACACCTTC. Protein sequence: CATPEGSGYGYTF.